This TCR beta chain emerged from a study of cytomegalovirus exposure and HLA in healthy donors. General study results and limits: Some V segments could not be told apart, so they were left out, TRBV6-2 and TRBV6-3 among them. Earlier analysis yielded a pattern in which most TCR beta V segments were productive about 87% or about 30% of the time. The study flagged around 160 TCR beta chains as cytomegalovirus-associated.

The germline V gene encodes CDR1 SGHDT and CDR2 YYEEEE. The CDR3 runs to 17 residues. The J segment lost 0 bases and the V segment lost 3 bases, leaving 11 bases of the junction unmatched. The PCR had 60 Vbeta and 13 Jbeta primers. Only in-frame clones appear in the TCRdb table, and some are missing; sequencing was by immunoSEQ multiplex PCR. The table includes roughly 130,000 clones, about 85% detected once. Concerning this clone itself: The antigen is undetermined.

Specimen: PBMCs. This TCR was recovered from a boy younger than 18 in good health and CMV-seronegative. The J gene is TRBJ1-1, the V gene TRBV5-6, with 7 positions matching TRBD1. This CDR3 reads CASSSEGTESLNTEAFF. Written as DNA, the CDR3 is TGTGCCAGCAGCTCGGAAGGGACAGAAAGTCTGAACACTGAAGCTTTCTTT.